This TCR beta chain comes out of a study of beta chain features in type 1 diabetes. Concerning this clone itself: Antigen unknown. One end of the junction is discordant with germline, which a read error may explain.

Reverse transcription of all isolated RNA meant that expressed TCRB transcripts were sequenced. Data came from immunoSEQ multiplex PCR; TCRdb stores just in-frame clones and leaves some out. In the table there are roughly 38,000 clones, 65% to 70% of which are singletons. Broader study findings: For TCRB rearrangement, an influence of HLA type remained unresolved here. TCRB CDR3 length was moderately but significantly reduced in all four CD4+ subsets of Type 1 diabetes patients.

The CDR3 extends over 13 amino acids. Germline V CDR1 and CDR2: SSHAT, FNYEAQ (reference sequence). Donors underwent one heparinised blood draw, about 120 mL on average. Cell sorting via CD45RO/CCR7/CD25/CD127/CD95/CD27 was performed to obtain CD4+ naive, central memory, regulatory and stem cell-like memory cells. The purity of all sorted populations exceeded 95%. The receptor was isolated from a man aged 30 to 39 with type 1 diabetes. Some clones in this sample may be carry-over from other donors' samples. The chain recombines TRBV7-7 with TRBJ2-1; 7 nucleotides line up with TRBD1. What was sequenced was Tregs from blood. The CDR3 protein is CASSPGGYNEQFF. DNA of the CDR3: TGTGCTAGCAGCCCAGGGGGCTACAATGAGCAGTTCTTC.